The T cell receptor beta chain described here comes from a study of T cells in Graves' hyperthyroidism and ophthalmopathy. Study-level findings and limits: Most clonotypes that expanded in the thyroid above 0.001 also showed up in blood. Model output signaled ophthalmopathy a median around 6.9 months ahead of onset.

Trimming cost V 8 bases and J 7 bases; bases outside gene matches: 7. This CDR3 is 12 amino acids long. The germline V gene encodes CDR1 DFQATT and CDR2 SNEGSKA (reference sequence). An absence of ophthalmopathy progression within 18 months meant stable Graves' hyperthyroidism. Hyperthyroidism in the patients, aged 18 to 65, was newly diagnosed and under 2 months in duration. Authors of the study amplified TCR beta CDR3 regions from RNA transcripts. The HTBI set primed first-round TCR CDR3 RT-PCR. TCRdb redid the calling of the multiplex PCR reads with MiXCR, one entry per CDR3 protein. Of hundreds of thousands of distinct CDR3 sequences in the sample, roughly 37% were seen once. Only a few counts were recorded for this clonotype. Its antigen is still unknown.

The specimen sequenced was blood. The TCR comes from a man between 18 and 35 years old with Graves' hyperthyroidism. The chain links TRBV20-1 to TRBJ1-4; 7 bases match TRBD1. The CDR3 spells CSLGGAAEKLFF. In nucleotides, the CDR3 is TGCAGTCTAGGGGGCGCGGCTGAAAAACTGTTTTTT.